A selection of T cell receptor beta chains follows, all from one sample in a study of blood T cell repertoires in COVID-19. Method: immunoSEQ multiplex PCR; TCRdb's copy keeps in-frame clones and lacks some. The profile covers under 300,000 clones, with over 80% appearing a single time and about 4.5% taken by the ten largest. Sequencing used peripheral blood. Every receptor here comes from a man in his fifties or sixties who had recovered from COVID-19. Each CDR3 is given with its conserved first and last residue. D genes are given only for firm matches. Only some rows state a clone size, as once, few, many or a class for expanded clones.

d_gene | abundance | j_gene | v_gene | len | CDR3nt | CDR3aa
TRBD1 | . | TRBJ1-2 | TRBV4-2 | 15 | TGTGCCAGCAGCCAGGGGACAGCTCCTAACTATGGCTACACCTTC | CASSQGTAPNYGYTF
TRBD2 | . | TRBJ2-3 | TRBV6-4 | 15 | TGTGCCAGCAGCCCCGACGGGGGAGGGGCAGATACGCAGTATTTT | CASSPDGGGADTQYF
TRBD1 | . | TRBJ2-2 | TRBV24-1 | 15 | TGTGCCACCAGTGATGCGGGACAGGGGGCCGGGGAGCTGTTTTTT | CATSDAGQGAGELFF
TRBD1 | . | TRBJ2-3 | TRBV4-2 | 17 | TGTGCCAGCAGCCGCCAACCTCGTCCAGGGGGCGCAGATACGCAGTATTTT | CASSRQPRPGGADTQYF
. | once | TRBJ1-2 | TRBV18 | 15 | TGTGCCAGCTCACTACGCCAGGACACTAACTATGGCTACACCTTC | CASSLRQDTNYGYTF
. | . | TRBJ1-5 | TRBV9 | 13 | TGTGCCAGCAGCGTTTTGGATAGCGGGCCCCAGCATTTT | CASSVLDSGPQHF
. | many | TRBJ1-4 | TRBV5-1 | 15 | TGCGCCAGCAGACCAGACTTGAGTTTTAATGAAAAACTGTTTTTT | CASRPDLSFNEKLFF
. | . | TRBJ2-7 | TRBV20-1 | 15 | TGCAGTGCTAGTAGTACCGAGGGAGTGTCTTACGAGCAGTACTTC | CSASSTEGVSYEQYF
. | . | TRBJ1-6 | TRBV7-9 | 14 | TGTGCCAGCAGCTTATACAGCTATAATTCACCCCTCCACTTT | CASSLYSYNSPLHF
. | . | TRBJ2-5 | TRBV19 | 15 | TGTGCCAGTAGTACCAACCGGGGGATAGGAGAGACCCAGTACTTC | CASSTNRGIGETQYF
. | . | TRBJ2-1 | TRBV3-1/TRBV3-2 | 13 | TGTGCCAGCAGCCAAGCGGGTTACAATGAGCAGTTCTTC | CASSQAGYNEQFF
TRBD1 | . | TRBJ1-2 | TRBV5-1 | 14 | TGCGCCAGCAGCTTGGAGGGACAGGGCTATGGCTACACCTTC | CASSLEGQGYGYTF
. | . | TRBJ2-6 | TRBV6-5 | 16 | TGTGCCAGCAGTTACGAGGGGGGGGCTGGGGCCAACGTCCTGACTTTC | CASSYEGGAGANVLTF
. | . | TRBJ2-1 | TRBV3-1/TRBV3-2 | 12 | TGTGCCAGCAGCCAAGTAGACAATGAGCAGTTCTTC | CASSQVDNEQFF
TRBD1 | . | TRBJ2-3 | TRBV27 | 12 | TGTGCCAGCAGTCAGGGGGCAGATACGCAGTATTTT | CASSQGADTQYF
. | . | TRBJ1-4 | TRBV7-8 | 14 | TGTGCCAGCAGCCGGTACAGGGTCGGGGAAAAACTGTTTTTT | CASSRYRVGEKLFF
. | few | TRBJ1-6 | TRBV7-9 | 15 | TGTGCCAGCAGCCCGAGGACAAGCGATAATTCACCCCTCCACTTT | CASSPRTSDNSPLHF
TRBD2 | . | TRBJ2-1 | TRBV7-2 | 19 | TGTGCCAGCAGCGCCGGGACTAGCGGGGTTGGAAGCTCCTACAATGAGCAGTTCTTC | CASSAGTSGVGSSYNEQFF
TRBD1 | once | TRBJ2-3 | TRBV12-5 | 14 | TGTGCTAGTGGACGTGGGACAGAGGGGGATACGCAGTATTTT | CASGRGTEGDTQYF
. | . | TRBJ1-3 | TRBV30 | 15 | TGTGCCTGGATAGCCCCACCACGGAGGGCCGGGCCCATATATTTT | CAWIAPPRRAGPIYF
TRBD2 | . | TRBJ2-2 | TRBV5-4 | 17 | TGTGCCAGCAGCCCCGGACTAGCGGTAGGCCGGACCGGGGAGCTGTTTTTT | CASSPGLAVGRTGELFF
. | . | TRBJ1-1 | TRBV6-1 | 17 | TGTGCCAGCAGTGAGCGGCCGGGGGGCATCCAGAACACTGAAGCTTTCTTT | CASSERPGGIQNTEAFF
. | . | TRBJ2-7 | TRBV6-6 | 16 | TGTGCCAGCAGTTACTCGATCTCAGGACAGACTTACGAGCAGTACTTC | CASSYSISGQTYEQYF
TRBD2 | . | TRBJ2-3 | TRBV6-6 | 12 | TGTGCCACACGACTAGCGGGAGATACGCAGTATTTT | CATRLAGDTQYF
. | . | TRBJ2-3 | TRBV16 | 14 | TGTGCCAGCAGCCCATTTCGGGGGACAGATACGCAGTATTTT | CASSPFRGTDTQYF
TRBD1 | . | TRBJ2-1 | TRBV5-4 | 16 | TGTGCCAGCAGCTTGGTTCGTCAGGGGGCCAACAATGAGCAGTTCTTC | CASSLVRQGANNEQFF
TRBD2 | . | TRBJ2-3 | TRBV5-1 | 17 | TGCGCCAGCAGCTTGCCGAGAGGGACTAGCGGGAGGGATACGCAGTATTTT | CASSLPRGTSGRDTQYF
. | . | TRBJ1-5 | TRBV30 | 14 | TGTGCCTGGAGTGCAGGAGGCCGCAATCAGCCCCAGCATTTT | CAWSAGGRNQPQHF